The sequence of this TCR beta chain was determined in a study of blood T cells in healthy people across ages (dated by TCRdb to about 2015). Regarding the complete study: In model experiments, template switching captured roughly one uniquely barcoded TCR beta cDNA molecule for every two T cells. Using deep sequencing normalized with unique cDNA molecular identifiers, the study measured how TCR beta repertoire diversity changes with age. Donors were grouped into four age groups: young (average approximately 15 years), middle-aged (39), aged (about 59) and long-lived (just over 80). To avoid experimental bias, donors of different ages were randomly spread across the sequencing lanes. For two donors (one aged 18 to 30 and one aged 80 or older), the study analyzed two additional independent replicas of 1 million unique cDNA reads from the same blood draw. The study at large found these results: Compared with the aged group, the long-lived group had more naive CD4+ T cells, fewer expanded clones and increased TCR diversity, suggesting age selection. Estimates of total diversity based on one million sequenced T cells were regarded as lower bounds and as underestimates. Because profiling used bulk unsorted PBMCs, naive and antigen-experienced compartments could not be compared conclusively. The CMV infection status of donors was not known, potentially confounding age-related changes in expanded clonotypes. Observed TCR beta diversity per million T cells fell roughly linearly with age, and a significant reduction was already apparent by age around 40. Observed TCR beta diversity correlated strongly with the percentage of naive T cells measured by flow cytometry.

Systemically healthy Caucasian individuals from Russia, around 39 in total and aged roughly 6 to 100 years, were included as donors. Each donor gave approximately 9.4 milliliters of peripheral blood, drawn into EDTA-treated Vacutainer tubes. Ficoll-Paque density-gradient centrifugation was used to isolate PBMCs, with at least 7 million per sample. Trizol reagent was used to extract total RNA from PBMCs, with at least 6 micrograms per sample. For every donor, flow cytometry on a PBMC aliquot measured the percentage of naive CD45RAhigh/CD27high T cells. This clonotype was seen at least ten times. Its antigen target is currently unknown. No base-level quality is on record; no much larger clone is a single base apart. There are 17 amino acids in the CDR3, from cysteine to phenylalanine inclusive. Only the CDR3 DNA stays, 51 bases, in frame from base 1. V drops 0 bases and J drops 6 bases, leaving 21 bases in between. For CDR1 and CDR2, the germline V gene (reference sequence) lists DFQATT and SNEGSKA.

Library preparation used 5' RACE. TCRdb records Illumina HiSeq 2500 as the sequencer. The second PCR ran for about 6 to 11 cycles and used a J-beta primer mix along with a sample-barcoded 5' primer. A unique molecular identifier was introduced onto each TCR beta cDNA molecule by a template-switch 5' adaptor carrying 12 random nucleotides. Each sample yielded at least 3 million CDR3-containing paired-end reads. All of the RNA was converted into first-strand cDNA using the Mint cDNA synthesis kit, with a TRBC-specific oligonucleotide serving as the primer. All cDNA was treated with uracil-DNA glycosylase and then went through a first 18-cycle PCR with the universal primers M1SS and BC2_uni_R. The source study handled its data this way. Each sample was normalized by randomly selecting 1 million high-quality reads, each carrying a distinct molecular identifier. Instead of being binned into consensus sequences, reads with shared molecular identifiers were discarded. MiTCR, with a Q25 quality threshold and the strictest error-elimination algorithm, was used for CDR3 identification, clonotype clustering and error correction. Lower-bound total TCR beta diversity was estimated with a nonparametric unseen species model using Euler transformation. In TCRdb, the public reads were trimmed at Q25 with fastp and aligned with MiXCR, with productive beta chains retained. Each CDR3 protein gets just one entry, which takes the most common genes and DNA from the rows behind it. The authors' filters were not applied to this entry. Recorded for this sample are roughly 800,000 distinct CDR3 sequences; under 40% of them occurred a single time. Clones ranked in the top ten supply around 13% of the sample.

This sequence was found in a man aged 18 to 29 in good health. Recombination joined TRBV20-1 with TRBJ1-5; perhaps TRBD1 is the D gene, with 6 bases matching. The specimen was blood. The CDR3 here reads CSARDGHLAGAGQPQHF. The nucleotide sequence reads TGCAGTGCTAGAGATGGTCATTTGGCAGGGGCCGGTCAGCCCCAGCATTTT.